Each of the 30 T cell receptor beta chains below was sequenced from the same sample in a study of tissue T cells after allogeneic stem cell transplantation. The method was immunoSEQ multiplex PCR; TCRdb's version includes in-frame clones alone and lacks a portion of them. Of more than 40,000 clones in the sample, approximately 70% were seen once. Specimen: sorted cells pooled from one or two spleens. Receptor source: a pool of C57BL/6 mice in good health.

This clone occurred a few times. One end of the junction varies from germline; a read error may be responsible. Gene names and germline match the mouse. The read comes to an end 1 residue before the CDR3 does, leaving the germline J gene to fill in the end. The chain uses TRBV5 and TRBJ1-3, with D perhaps matching TRBD1 (6 bases). Germline CDR1 LGHNA, CDR2 YNLKQL (reference sequence). The CDR3 length is 16 residues. The CDR3 reads CASSKDTGYSGNTLYF. Incomplete CDR3 DNA: TGTGCCAGCAGCAAAGACACAGGGTATTCTGGAAATACGCTCTAT.

With respect to this clone: Gene names are mouse gene names. The sequenced fragment ends 1 residue before the CDR3 boundary, so the rest is inferred from the germline J gene. The chain is built from TRBV13-1 and TRBJ2-1; D is uncertain. The CDR3 is 14 residues long. V lost 2 bases to trimming and J lost 0 bases, with 6 bases between them. Germline CDR1 reads NSHNY; CDR2 reads SYGAGN. The DNA read from the CDR3 is TGTGCCAGCAGTGAAGGGATTAACTATGCTGAGCAGTTC. It yields the protein CASSEGINYAEQF. In full, the CDR3 reads CASSEGINYAEQFF.

Only one count was recorded for this clone. Germline and genes: mouse. Read data end 1 residue before the CDR3 end; the end is taken from the germline J gene. V usage is TRBV3 and J usage is TRBJ2-5; D is undetermined. Looked up from germline, CDR1 is SNHLY and CDR2 is FYNGKV (reference sequence). V was pared by 2 bases and J by 4 bases, with 4 bases between. The CDR3 is made up of 12 amino acids. CDR3 residues: CASSLNKDTQYF. Incomplete CDR3 DNA: TGTGCCAGCAGCTTAAACAAAGACACCCAGTAC. The full variable domain, with the rest looked up from reference TRBV3 and TRBJ2-5, is GPKVLQIPSHQIIDMGQMVTLNCDPVSNHLYFYWYKQILGQQMEFLVNFYNGKVMEKSKLFKDQFSVERPDGSYFTLKIQPTALEDSAVYFCASSLNKDTQYFGPGTRLLVL.

Worth noting for this clone: The listed genes are named as in mouse. CDR3 region: CASSLDSNERLFF. The sequenced part of the CDR3 DNA is TGTGCCAGCTCTCTCGACAGCAACGAAAGATTATTT. The J gene is TRBJ1-4, the V gene TRBV12-1; possible D gene TRBD1, 5 bases. The CDR3 is cut off 1 residue early in the read; its end comes from the germline J gene. CDR1 is SGHSN, CDR2 HYEKVE, per germline. Trimming pared 0 bases from V and 4 bases from J, leaving 5 bases between. This CDR3 has 13 amino acids.

Turning to this clone: Mouse germline and gene names are used. Sequencing ends 1 residue short of the CDR3 end; the germline J gene provides the rest. V usage is TRBV12-2 and J usage is TRBJ1-2; D call uncertain. V lost 0 bases and J 0 bases, leaving 10 bases between the germline ends. The CDR3 runs 15 residues. CDR1 and CDR2 (germline): SGHLS, HYDKME. CDR3 protein: CASSLRQPANSDYTF. The covered CDR3 bases are TGTGCCAGCTCTCTCCGTCAGCCTGCAAACTCCGACTACACC.

In its sample, this clone was seen a few times. Gene names are the mouse ones. The read ends 1 residue early relative to the CDR3; the germline J gene fills the gap. This chain uses TRBV13-3 with TRBJ2-7, with 8 bases that match TRBD1. Germline V gene data show CDR1 as NNHDY and CDR2 as SYVADS. The CDR3 extends over 11 amino acids. After removal of 6 bases from V and 6 bases from J, the junction contained 2 bases not matched to a gene. CDR3 protein: CASKTGVEQYF. CDR3 DNA, as far as it was read: TGTGCCAGCAAGACAGGGGTTGAACAGTAC.

Comments on this clone: Gene labels here are mouse ones. The read ends 1 residue early relative to the CDR3; the germline J gene fills the gap. The rearrangement links TRBV5 to TRBJ2-3; 12 positions match TRBD2. The CDR3 is 16 amino acids. CDR1 and CDR2 from the germline V gene are LGHNA and YNLKQL (reference sequence). The V and J ends lost 4 bases and 0 bases, in that order; junction bases with no gene match: 2. CDR3: CASSPGLGGSAETLYF. The part of the CDR3 DNA that was read is TGTGCCAGCAGCCCCGGACTGGGGGGGAGTGCAGAAACGCTGTAT.

This clone appeared a few times. Mouse germline and gene names are used. The read ends 1 residue shy of where the CDR3 ends; the end is completed using the germline J gene. The J gene is TRBJ2-7, the V gene TRBV3; the match to TRBD1 covers 11 bases. The CDR3 covers 14 residues. Trimming cost V 3 bases and J 5 bases; bases outside gene matches: 3. Per germline, CDR1 SNHLY and CDR2 FYNGKV (reference sequence). The CDR3 loop reads CASSFGQGAHEQYF. The CDR3 bases that were read are TGTGCCAGCAGCTTTGGACAGGGGGCGCATGAACAGTAC.

As regards this clone: Germline and genes here are mouse. The read ends 1 residue early relative to the CDR3; the germline J gene fills the gap. The rearrangement links TRBV12-1 to TRBJ2-4; 10 bases are a match to TRBD2. The junction had 4 bases not matched to a gene; V was cut back by 0 bases and J by 8 bases. CDR1 is SGHSN, CDR2 HYEKVE, per germline. This CDR3 has 14 amino acids. Partial CDR3 DNA: TGTGCCAGCTCTCTCGAGGCTGGGGGGGCCACCTTGTAC. Its protein product is CASSLEAGGATLY. Given in full, the CDR3 is CASSLEAGGATLYF.

Regarding this clone: Gene labels here are mouse ones. The read comes to an end 1 residue before the CDR3 does, leaving the germline J gene to fill in the end. The gene calls are TRBV12-2 and TRBJ1-2; 9 positions agree with TRBD1. The CDR3 contains 15 residues. CDR1 SGHLS and CDR2 HYDKME come from the germline V gene. V shed 4 bases and J 0 bases; nucleotides not matched to a gene: 5. The CDR3 spells CASSPGTGSNSDYTF. The part of the CDR3 DNA that was read is TGTGCCAGCTCCCCCGGGACAGGGTCAAACTCCGACTACACC. The whole variable domain, remainder taken from reference TRBV12-2 and TRBJ1-2, is NSGVVQSPRYIIKGKGERSILKCIPISGHLSVAWYQQTQGQELKFFIQHYDKMERDKGNLPSRFSVQQFDDYHSEMNMSALELEDSAVYFCASSPGTGSNSDYTFGSGTRLLVI.

For this clone: Genes and germline come from the mouse. The CDR3 end lies 1 residue beyond the end of the read and is filled in from the germline J gene. The chain uses TRBV12-1 and TRBJ1-5; no reliable D call. Trimming took 0 bases from V and 7 from J, leaving 3 bases between them. The CDR3 consists of 11 residues. Germline values: CDR1 SGHSN, CDR2 HYEKVE. The CDR3 loop is CASSLEQAPLF. The DNA read from the CDR3 is TGTGCCAGCTCTCTCGAACAGGCTCCGCTT.

On this clone itself: All gene names here are mouse names. The read stops 1 residue short of the end of the CDR3; the missing end is completed from the germline J gene. V gene TRBV17 combines with J gene TRBJ1-1; the match to TRBD1 covers 7 bases. With 0 bases clipped from V and 10 bases from J, the junction kept 2 bases outside the gene matches. CDR1 and CDR2 from the germline V gene are MNHDT and YYDKIL. This CDR3 spans 12 amino acids. The sequenced part of the CDR3 DNA is TGTGCTAGCAGTAGAGAACCAGGGGGAGTCTTC. Amino acid sequence: CASSREPGGVF. The CDR3 as a whole reads CASSREPGGVFF.

Details on this clone: Germline and genes here are mouse. Sequencing ends 1 residue short of the CDR3 end; the germline J gene provides the rest. The chain joins TRBV2 to TRBJ1-2, with TRBD1 as a possible D gene (6 bases). The V end lost 5 bases, the J end lost 2 bases, and 9 bases lay between the germline ends. Germline CDR1 is LGHNA and CDR2 is YSYQKL. This CDR3 spans 13 amino acids. The CDR3 protein is CASSSTGNSDYTF. The CDR3 DNA, read in part, is TGTGCCAGCAGCTCAACAGGGAACTCCGACTACACC.

Regarding this clone: The genes and germline here are from mouse. From the germline J gene comes the end of the CDR3, since the read stops 1 residue before it. The V gene is TRBV26, the J gene TRBJ2-1; TRBD1 or TRBD2 may be the D gene (6 bases each). CDR1 and CDR2 from the germline V gene are KGHPV and FQNQEV (reference sequence). V lost 0 bases and J 7 bases, leaving 10 bases between the germline ends. This CDR3 has 14 amino acids. CDR3 sequence reads: CASSLSRGDAEQFF. CDR3 bases read: TGTGCCAGCAGTCTGTCGAGGGGGGACGCTGAGCAGTTC.

For this clone: The genes are named according to mouse. The read ends 1 residue shy of where the CDR3 ends; the end is completed using the germline J gene. The chain joins TRBV31 to TRBJ2-1; D tentatively reads TRBD1 or TRBD2 (5 bases each). The CDR3 contains 12 residues. Trimming shortened V by 2 bases and J by 3 bases, and 5 bases separated the two germline ends. Germline CDR1 and CDR2: GKSSPN and SITVG. CDR3 amino acids: CAWSGGYAEQFF. The DNA read from the CDR3 is TGTGCCTGGAGTGGGGGCTATGCTGAGCAGTTC.

Turning to this clone: Germline and genes: mouse. The CDR3 end lies 1 residue beyond the end of the read and is filled in from the germline J gene. V gene TRBV5 combines with J gene TRBJ1-2; TRBD1 might be the D (5 bases). The CDR3 extends over 15 amino acids. Trimming took off 0 bases at V and 0 bases at J, with 8 bases between the two ends. Germline-derived CDR1 and CDR2 are LGHNA and YNLKQL (reference sequence). The CDR3 bases that were read are TGTGCCAGCAGCCAAGATGGGGGGGCAAACTCCGACTACACC. Its protein is CASSQDGGANSDYT. The whole CDR3 protein reads CASSQDGGANSDYTF.

This clone has a handful of counts. Gene names refer to mouse genes. The observed sequence ends 1 residue before the CDR3 terminus, with the missing tail filled in from the germline J gene. V and J are TRBV19 and TRBJ1-4; no clear D gene. The germline gives CDR1 FNHDT, CDR2 SITEND (reference sequence). Trimming pared 0 bases from V and 0 bases from J, leaving 6 bases between. There are 15 residues in the CDR3. The CDR3 bases that were read are TGTGCCAGCAGTATAGAAAAGGTTTCCAACGAAAGATTATTT. Amino acids: CASSIEKVSNERLF. The full CDR3 reads CASSIEKVSNERLFF.

Remarks on this clone: Mouse gene names and germline throughout. Read coverage stops 1 residue before the CDR3 terminus; the germline J gene supplies the remainder. The rearrangement links TRBV26 to TRBJ2-2, with D tentatively TRBD1 (5 bases). This CDR3 is built from 14 residues. Germline values: CDR1 KGHPV, CDR2 FQNQEV (reference sequence). Trimming pared 0 bases from V and 4 bases from J, leaving 6 bases between. CDR3 residues: CASSLSGVTGQLYF. CDR3 DNA (partial): TGTGCCAGCAGTCTGTCAGGGGTCACCGGGCAGCTCTAC.

A remark on this clone: Gene labels here are mouse ones. With the read ending 1 residue before the CDR3 end, the germline J gene is used to fill in that end. J is TRBJ1-4 and V is TRBV13-3; D remains ambiguous. This CDR3 has 11 amino acids. The germline V and J ends were trimmed by 3 bases and 4 bases, with 1 base remaining between them. CDR1 and CDR2 from the germline V gene are NNHDY and SYVADS. CDR3 amino acids: CASSVNERLFF. The DNA read from the CDR3 is TGTGCCAGCAGTGTCAACGAAAGATTATTT.

This clone was counted a single time. Mouse germline and gene names are used. The read terminates 1 residue ahead of where the CDR3 ends, so the germline J gene completes it. This rearrangement joins TRBV29 to TRBJ2-5, with D uncertain. This CDR3 comprises 13 residues. Germline V gives CDR1 MSHET, CDR2 SYDVDS. V was clipped by 3 bases and J by 0 bases, with 4 bases between them. The DNA read from the CDR3 is TGTGCTAGCAGTTTTTCCAACCAAGACACCCAGTAC. Its translation: CASSFSNQDTQY. The CDR3 as a whole reads CASSFSNQDTQYF.

With regard to this clone: Gene names and germline match the mouse. The read ends 1 residue early relative to the CDR3; the germline J gene fills the gap. This sequence joins TRBV13-2 and TRBJ2-1; TRBD1 matches at 9 bases. The CDR3 is made up of 12 amino acids. Germline V CDR1 and CDR2: NNHNN, SYGAGS (reference sequence). Germline trimming cut 5 bases from V and 7 bases from J; bases unmatched to any gene: 1. CDR3 DNA (partial): TGTGCCAGCGGACAGGGGGCAGCTGAGCAGTTC. Its protein is CASGQGAAEQF. The whole CDR3 is CASGQGAAEQFF.

With regard to this clone: Mouse names are used for the genes. The DNA read from the CDR3 is TGTGGTGCCCGGACAGACTCCTATGAACAGTAC. Translated: CGARTDSYEQY. The full CDR3 protein reads CGARTDSYEQYF. V gene TRBV20 combines with J gene TRBJ2-7; D might be TRBD1 (6 bases). The read ends 1 residue early relative to the CDR3; the germline J gene fills the gap. The V gene lost 6 bases and the J gene lost 0 bases, with 9 bases spanning the gap. CDR3 length: 12 residues. CDR1 is GFQATS and CDR2 is STVNSAI in the germline V gene.

As concerns this clone: Mouse names are used for the genes. The DNA ends 1 residue before the CDR3 does, and the rest of the CDR3 is filled in from the germline J gene. The chain has TRBV12-1 and TRBJ1-2; 7 bases line up with TRBD1. The J segment lost 4 bases and the V segment lost 0 bases, leaving 4 bases of the junction unmatched. Germline loops: CDR1 SGHSN, CDR2 HYEKVE. This CDR3 has 14 residues. CDR3 in amino acids: CASSLDPGGSDYTF. CDR3 DNA, as far as it was read: TGTGCCAGCTCTCTCGATCCAGGGGGCTCCGACTACACC. The entire variable domain, with the rest obtained from reference TRBV12-1 and TRBJ1-2, is as follows: DSGVVQSPRHIIKEKGGRSVLTCIPISGHSNVVWYQQTLGKELKFLIQHYEKVERDKGFLPSRFSVQQFDDYHSEMNMSALELEDSAMYFCASSLDPGGSDYTFGSGTRLLVI.

A word on this clone: Genes and germline come from the mouse. The read finishes 1 residue shy of the CDR3 end, and the germline J gene is used to complete it. The gene calls are TRBV16 and TRBJ2-7; TRBD2 agrees at 9 bases. The CDR3 has 14 residues. With V trimmed by 3 bases and J by 4 bases, 4 bases remained unmatched. The germline V gene encodes CDR1 SGHSA and CDR2 FRNQAP. The CDR3 loop reads CASSFGLGRYEQYF. CDR3 DNA, as far as it was read: TGTGCAAGCAGCTTCGGACTGGGGAGATATGAACAGTAC.

Comments on this clone: The genes are named according to mouse. The read finishes 1 residue shy of the CDR3 end, and the germline J gene is used to complete it. This chain links TRBV1 with TRBJ1-1, with no clear D. The length of the CDR3 is 15 residues. Germline V gene data show CDR1 as NSQYPW and CDR2 as LRSPGD (reference sequence). V lost 0 bases and J lost 0, with 8 bases in between. The chain's CDR3 is CTCSAETVANTEVFF. The part of the CDR3 DNA that was read is TGCACCTGCAGTGCAGAAACGGTTGCAAACACAGAAGTCTTC.

This clone was observed a few times. Genes here carry mouse names. The CDR3 goes on 1 residue after the read ends, and that part is filled in from the germline J gene. The chain combines TRBV3 with TRBJ2-7; the D gene is possibly TRBD1 (6 bases). From germline, CDR1 is SNHLY and CDR2 FYNGKV (reference sequence). The V end lost 4 bases, the J end lost 0 bases, and 7 bases lay between the germline ends. The CDR3 runs to 13 residues. CDR3 region: CASSWDISYEQYF. The DNA read from the CDR3 is TGTGCCAGCAGCTGGGACATCTCCTATGAACAGTAC.

This clone was seen a single time. Gene names are mouse gene names. The CDR3 end is not reached by the read, which stops 1 residue before it; the germline J gene fills it in. V and J are TRBV16 and TRBJ2-4; the D is unclear. Per germline, CDR1 SGHSA and CDR2 FRNQAP. CDR3 length: 12 amino acids. Trimming stripped 0 bases from V and 3 bases from J, with 1 base between. The sequenced CDR3 bases are TGTGCAAGCAGCTTAGACCAAAACACCTTGTAC. It encodes CASSLDQNTLY. The whole CDR3 reads CASSLDQNTLYF.

A few counts support this clone. Mouse names are used for the genes. The CDR3 extends 1 residue past the end of the read, so its final part is completed from the germline J gene. V and J are TRBV17 and TRBJ2-7; TRBD2 agrees at 8 bases. Per the germline V gene, CDR1 is MNHDT and CDR2 is YYDKIL. V was clipped by 4 bases and J by 4 bases; unmatched bases: 3. This CDR3 is built from 13 residues. The sequenced part of the CDR3 DNA is TGTGCTAGCAGTATTGGGGGGGAGTATGAACAGTAC. It translates to CASSIGGEYEQY. The full CDR3 protein is CASSIGGEYEQYF.

As regards this clone: Any gene name here is a mouse gene name. The read ends 1 residue shy of where the CDR3 ends; the end is completed using the germline J gene. V and J are TRBV16 and TRBJ1-4; TRBD1 is a possible D gene (6 bases). CDR1 SGHSA and CDR2 FRNQAP come from the germline V gene. There are 16 residues in the CDR3. Trimming pared 4 bases from V and 0 bases from J, leaving 12 bases between. CDR3 region: CASSSPGTLSNERLFF. The part of the CDR3 DNA that was read is TGTGCAAGCAGCTCCCCCGGGACACTTTCCAACGAAAGATTATTT.

Concerning this clone: The listed genes are named as in mouse. The read stops 1 residue short of the end of the CDR3; the missing end is completed from the germline J gene. The rearrangement links TRBV20 to TRBJ1-1; D gene uncertain. This CDR3 is 13 amino acids long. Germline V CDR1 and CDR2: GFQATS, STVNSAI. Trimming shortened V by 0 bases and J by 8 bases, and 13 bases separated the two germline ends. CDR3 DNA, as far as it was read: TGTGGTGCTAGGGATCGGCAGAGAGGGGAAGTCTTC. Translated: CGARDRQRGEVF. The CDR3 as a whole reads CGARDRQRGEVFF.